This T cell receptor (beta chain) was sequenced during a study of T cell responses to AZD1222 COVID-19 vaccine. As to this clone: The antigen remains undetermined.

The junction had 5 bases not matched to a gene; V was cut back by 3 bases and J by 6 bases. Per the germline V gene, CDR1 is SNHLY and CDR2 is FYNNEI. The CDR3 is 15 amino acids. Study-level points and caveats: In a largely white British group with more females than males, clonal diversity was possibly underestimated.

Sequencing used immunoSEQ multiplex PCR; TCRdb keeps in-frame clones, though not all of them. The table lists more than 150,000 clones, roughly 93% of them singletons. This specimen was peripheral blood, taken on day 0 of AZD1222 vaccination. The chain recombines TRBV2 with TRBJ2-1; 10 bases map to TRBD2. The sequence was collected from an adult in good health. CDR3 protein: CASSEISSGSNEQFF. CDR3 nucleotides: TGTGCCAGCAGTGAGATTTCTAGCGGGAGCAATGAGCAGTTCTTC.